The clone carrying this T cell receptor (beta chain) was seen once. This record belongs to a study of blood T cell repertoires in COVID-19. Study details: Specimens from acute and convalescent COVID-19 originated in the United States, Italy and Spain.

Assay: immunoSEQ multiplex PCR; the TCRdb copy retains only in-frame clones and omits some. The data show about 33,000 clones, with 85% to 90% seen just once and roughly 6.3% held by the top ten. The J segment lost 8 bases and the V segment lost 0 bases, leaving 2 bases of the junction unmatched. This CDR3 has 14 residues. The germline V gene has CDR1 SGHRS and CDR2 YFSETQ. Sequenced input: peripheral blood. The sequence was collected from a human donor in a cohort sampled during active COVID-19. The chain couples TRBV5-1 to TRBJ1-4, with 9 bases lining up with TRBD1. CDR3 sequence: CASSLVTGGEKLFF. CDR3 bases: TGCGCCAGCAGCTTGGTTACAGGGGGCGAAAAACTGTTTTTT.